This TCR beta chain was retrieved from a study of CD8 T cells in ankylosing spondylitis. This clonotype has a count of ten or more. CDR1 MNHEY and CDR2 SVGEGT come from the germline V gene. The CDR3 extends over 14 amino acids. The V end lost 6 bases, the J end lost 4 bases, and 12 bases lay between the germline ends. Each CDR3 protein is one row after TCRdb ran MiXCR on the 5' RACE reads. The table lists tens of thousands of distinct CDR3 sequences, approximately 5% of them singletons, with about 2.2% in the top ten. V usage is TRBV6-2 or TRBV6-3 and J usage is TRBJ1-4, with D perhaps TRBD1 (5 bases). Sequencing input: blood, either unsorted or a sorted T cell fraction (not recorded which). The clonotype originates from a male donor with ankylosing spondylitis or in good health (not recorded which). CDR3 in DNA: TGTGCCAGCAGCCGGGACGGCGATAATGAAAAACTGTTTTTT. It codes for CASSRDGDNEKLFF.